Detailed here is one T cell receptor beta chain. Residents of about two dozen US areas, aged about 18 to 95 years, made up the participants. No more than 2 weeks before study entry, exposed participants had met a case of COVID-19. Profiling relied on immunoSEQ multiplex PCR, and the TCRdb table lists in-frame clones only, not all of them. The table lists about 280,000 clones, around 80% of them singletons. The sample belongs to a study of blood T cell repertoires in COVID-19. The CDR3 runs to 18 residues. This receptor was obtained from a man aged 40-49 years who had been exposed to COVID-19. This sequence joins TRBV21-1 and TRBJ2-7; the table names TRBD2, a call not compared with the DNA. TRBV21-1 represents a pseudogene. The sequenced material came from PBMCs or T cells enriched from blood (not recorded which). Written as DNA, the CDR3 is TGTGCCAGCAGCAAAGAGCCTTACGGGGTCCGGCCAACCTACGAGCAGTACTTC. It translates to CASSKEPYGVRPTYEQYF.